One and the same sample provided the 16 T cell receptor beta chains below, sequenced in a study of T cells in Graves' hyperthyroidism and ophthalmopathy. Amplification targeted TCR beta CDR3 regions from RNA transcripts. When the TCR CDR3 underwent first-round RT-PCR, the HTBI primer set was used. TCRdb redid the calling of the multiplex PCR reads with MiXCR, one entry per CDR3 protein. This sample has a few hundred thousand distinct CDR3 sequences, with 15% to 17% found just once. Material: blood. The source of these receptors is a woman aged 25 to 39 with Graves' hyperthyroidism.

This clonotype has only a few counts. The chain has TRBV5-4 and TRBJ2-1, with 9 bases identical to TRBD2. The V and J ends lost 0 bases and 0 bases, in that order; junction bases with no gene match: 1. Germline loops: CDR1 SGHNT, CDR2 YYREEE (reference sequence). The CDR3 is 16 residues long. The CDR3 DNA is TGTGCCAGCAGCTTGGGACTAGCGGTCTCCTACAATGAGCAGTTCTTC. Residues: CASSLGLAVSYNEQFF.

This clonotype appeared many times. V gene TRBV30 combines with J gene TRBJ1-2; tentative D call: TRBD1 (6 bases). V lost 3 bases to trimming and J lost 0 bases, with 17 bases between them. CDR1 and CDR2 (germline): GTSNPN, SVGIG (reference sequence). This CDR3 spans 16 amino acids. The DNA of the CDR3 is TGTGCCTGGAGGCCCAGTTCCAGGGGTGCTAACTATGGCTACACCTTC. This codes for CAWRPSSRGANYGYTF.

This clonotype was recorded many times. The genes are TRBV11-1 and TRBJ2-7; perhaps TRBD2 as D (6 bases). Trimming pared 3 bases from V and 4 bases from J, leaving 7 bases between. This CDR3 spans 12 amino acids. Germline assignment: CDR1 SGHAT and CDR2 FQDESV (reference sequence). CDR3 in amino acids: CASSFREYEQYF. Here the CDR3 DNA reads TGTGCCAGCAGCTTTCGGGAGTACGAGCAGTACTTC.

The gene calls are TRBV4-1 and TRBJ2-3; no clear D. The V and J ends lost 3 bases and 4 bases respectively, with 14 bases between them. This CDR3 is built from 15 residues. Germline V lookup: CDR1 MGHRA, CDR2 YSYEKL. CDR3 in amino acids: CASSQLSTQPDTQYF. CDR3 nucleotide sequence: TGCGCCAGCAGCCAGTTGAGTACCCAGCCAGATACGCAGTATTTT.

This chain uses TRBV4-1 with TRBJ1-2; perhaps TRBD1 as D (6 bases). The V end lost 1 base, the J end lost 8 bases, and 23 bases lay between the germline ends. From germline, CDR1 is MGHRA and CDR2 YSYEKL. This CDR3 is built from 17 residues. This CDR3 is CASSQATRTVHQTGYTF. In nucleotides, the CDR3 is TGCGCCAGCAGCCAAGCAACCCGGACAGTCCACCAAACCGGCTACACCTTC.

This clonotype has ten or more counts. The chain recombines TRBV27 with TRBJ2-7; 7 bases line up with TRBD2. Germline CDR1 is MNHEY and CDR2 is SMNVEV (reference sequence). This CDR3 comprises 15 residues. Trimming cost V 3 bases and J 2 bases; bases outside gene matches: 7. CDR3 sequence reads: CASSFLGGGPYEQYF. The CDR3 DNA follows: TGTGCCAGCAGTTTTCTCGGGGGAGGGCCCTACGAGCAGTACTTC.

This clonotype showed up many times. The chain combines TRBV5-1 with TRBJ2-1, with D possibly being TRBD2 (6 bases). The CDR3 has 18 residues. The V end was cut by 0 bases, the J end by 0 bases, with 16 bases between. The germline V gene has CDR1 SGHRS and CDR2 YFSETQ. The CDR3 sequence: CASSLDLGRGASYNEQFF. The CDR3 nucleotides are TGCGCCAGCAGCTTGGATCTCGGGAGAGGGGCCTCCTACAATGAGCAGTTCTTC.

The CDR3 sequence: CASRPDLTAPYEQYF. CDR3 in DNA: TGTGCCAGCAGACCGGACCTAACAGCACCGTACGAGCAGTACTTC. This chain joins TRBV2 and TRBJ2-7; D unresolved. The CDR3 spans 15 residues. Per germline, CDR1 SNHLY and CDR2 FYNNEI. The V and J ends lost 6 bases and 4 bases respectively, with 19 bases between them.

There are many counts of this clonotype. V is TRBV27 and J is TRBJ1-1; the match to TRBD1 covers 9 bases. Germline loops: CDR1 MNHEY, CDR2 SMNVEV (reference sequence). Trimming removed 5 bases from V and 4 bases from J; junction bases left unmatched: 8. CDR3 length equals 15 residues. CDR3 sequence reads: CASSPVTGGTTEAFF. In nucleotides, the CDR3 is TGTGCCAGCAGTCCAGTGACAGGGGGGACCACTGAAGCTTTCTTT.

This clonotype has ten or more counts. This chain links TRBV7-2 with TRBJ2-5; D could derive from TRBD1 or TRBD2 (5 bases each). CDR3 length equals 14 residues. Germline assignment: CDR1 SGHTA and CDR2 FQGNSA. V gave up 2 bases and J gave up 5 bases, with 12 bases separating them. In nucleotides, the CDR3 is TGTGCCAGCAGCTTATCGGGACCCTGGGAGACCCAGTACTTC. As protein: CASSLSGPWETQYF. The whole variable domain, remainder taken from reference TRBV7-2 and TRBJ2-5, is GAGVSQSPSNKVTEKGKDVELRCDPISGHTALYWYRQSLGQGLEFLIYFQGNSAPDKSGLPSDRFSAERTGGSVSTLTIQRTQQEDSAVYLCASSLSGPWETQYFGPGTRLLVL.

This clonotype was found once. V gene TRBV12-3 or TRBV12-4 combines with J gene TRBJ2-6; D gene ambiguous. The V and J ends lost 1 base and 0 bases respectively, with 13 bases between them. The CDR3 is 18 residues long. The CDR3 nucleotides read TGTGCCAGCAGTTTAGGCTATGCAGGAGACTCTGGGGCCAACGTCCTGACTTTC. This sequence encodes CASSLGYAGDSGANVLTF.

The chain carries TRBV19 and TRBJ2-3; D is unclear. Trimming removed 4 bases at V and 0 bases at J, with 11 bases between. Germline loops: CDR1 LNHDA, CDR2 SQIVND (reference sequence). The CDR3 totals 15 residues. CDR3 sequence: CASSNRPWSTDTQYF. In DNA, the CDR3 is TGTGCCAGTAGTAATAGACCGTGGAGCACAGATACGCAGTATTTT.

The J gene is TRBJ2-2, the V gene TRBV5-1; no clear D gene. The CDR3 is 13 residues long. Germline V gene data show CDR1 as SGHRS and CDR2 as YFSETQ. Trimming took off 6 bases at V and 1 base at J, with 7 bases between the two ends. CDR3 residues: CASKLMNTGELFF. CDR3 in DNA: TGCGCCAGCAAACTGATGAACACCGGGGAGCTGTTTTTT.

In its sample, this clonotype was seen a few times. V is TRBV14 and J is TRBJ2-1; 8 bases match TRBD1. The CDR3 consists of 13 residues. Germline-derived CDR1 and CDR2 are SGHDN and FVKESK. V shed 5 bases, J shed 7 bases, and the junction held 4 bases outside the gene matches. In DNA, the CDR3 is TGTGCCAGCAGCGGCAGGGGGCGAAATGAGCAGTTCTTC. This gives the protein CASSGRGRNEQFF.

The sample holds many counts of this clonotype. The CDR3 region is CASRRSNEQFF. For the CDR3, the DNA is TGTGCCAGCAGGCGTAGCAATGAGCAGTTCTTC. This rearrangement joins TRBV12-3 or TRBV12-4 to TRBJ2-1, with D unresolved. The CDR3 loop spans 11 amino acids. The ends were cut back, 6 bases at V and 6 bases at J, with 6 bases in the middle.

This clonotype occurred many times. The chain links TRBV11-2 to TRBJ2-2; unclear D gene. With 5 bases removed from V and 4 bases from J, the gap between germline ends came to 11 bases. Germline V gives CDR1 SGHAT, CDR2 FQNNGV. The CDR3 length is 14 residues. CDR3 loop: CASSPVVVTGELFF. CDR3 DNA: TGTGCCAGCAGCCCAGTGGTAGTCACCGGGGAGCTGTTTTTT.